This section outlines one T cell receptor beta chain sequence together with its context. Its antigen is currently not known. Base-call qualities are not available, and no considerably larger clone is one nucleotide away. The immunoSEQ Assay, a bias-controlled multiplex PCR, was used to amplify TCRbeta CDR3 regions from genomic DNA. Per the source publication's procedure: Nucleated cell counts per sample were estimated from amplification of reference gene primers within the assay. Sequence reads were collapsed and filtered to measure the absolute abundance of every unique TCRbeta CDR3 rearrangement. Productive Simpson clonality was computed per sample as the square root of Simpson's diversity index over productive rearrangements. The source is immuneACCESS, and TCRdb retained only in-frame sequences with V and J called. Part of the clones is not carried over; for the studies checked, unresolved V genes explain less than half of this, and the remainder is unexplained. That table is the source of V, J and clone size, and D and trimming were worked out from the DNA. The sample table lists 130,000 to 150,000 clones, 70% to 90% of them with a count of one. Of the sample, approximately 8% is held by the ten largest clones.

This sample is part of a study of blood T cell repertoires in COVID-19 (dated by TCRdb to about 2020). Regarding the study in general: The collaborator samples originated in the United States, Italy and Spain and spanned the acute and convalescent phases of COVID-19. The material from the prospective study consisted of cDNA or gDNA derived from T cells, B-cell-depleted T cells, or PBMCs. Deeply sampled blood TCRbeta repertoires from subjects exposed to, actively infected with, or recovered from COVID-19 were included in the dataset. The repertoires were released in a freely available public database intended as a resource for research on the immune response to SARS-CoV-2. The samples were drawn from two sources: the first 160 participants of the ongoing ImmuneRACE study, and 1,000 to 1,500 subjects contributed by 6 global collaborators. The sample metadata nearly always contained a de-identified subject ID, COVID-19 status, age in years and sex. HLA class I and class II types, where available, came from metadata supplied by the sample provider rather than from assay-based typing. The paper's findings and limits, for the study overall: Clinical and demographic metadata were provided uncurated, with the amount varying by source and participant.

One collaborating source in Seattle enrolled patients while the patients were actively infected and followed the patients over time throughout the course of disease. Whole blood was collected in K2EDTA tubes by collaborating institutions according to the institutions' own protocols. Collaborator samples were shipped for TCRbeta analysis as frozen whole blood, isolated PBMCs, or DNA extracted from either sample type. In the germline V gene, CDR1 corresponds to SGDLS and CDR2 to YYNGEE. From cysteine to phenylalanine, the CDR3 is 13 amino acids long. The CDR3 DNA has 39 bases and is translated from base 1. The V and J ends are trimmed by 6 bases and 6 bases, leaving 15 bases between them.

The source is a woman aged 55-70 years with COVID-19, enrolled during active disease. Rearrangement joined TRBV9 to TRBJ1-2; TRBD1 is possibly the D segment (6 matching bases). The source material was peripheral blood. The CDR3 protein is CASTGGGRNGYTF. The DNA is TGTGCCAGCACCGGGGGGGGGCGGAATGGCTACACCTTC.